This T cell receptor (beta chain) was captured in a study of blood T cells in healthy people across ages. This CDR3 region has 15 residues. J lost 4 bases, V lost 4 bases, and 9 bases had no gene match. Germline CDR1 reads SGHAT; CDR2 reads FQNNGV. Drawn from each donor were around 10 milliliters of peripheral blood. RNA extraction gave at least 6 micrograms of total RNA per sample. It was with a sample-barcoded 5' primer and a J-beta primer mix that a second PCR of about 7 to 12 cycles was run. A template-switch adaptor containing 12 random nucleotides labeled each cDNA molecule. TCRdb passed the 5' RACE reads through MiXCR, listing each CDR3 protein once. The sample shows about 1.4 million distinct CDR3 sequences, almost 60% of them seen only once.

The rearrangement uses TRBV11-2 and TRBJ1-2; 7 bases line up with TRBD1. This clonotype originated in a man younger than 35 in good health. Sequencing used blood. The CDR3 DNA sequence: TGTGCCAGCAGCTACGACACAGGGGCTTCCTATGGCTACACCTTC. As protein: CASSYDTGASYGYTF.